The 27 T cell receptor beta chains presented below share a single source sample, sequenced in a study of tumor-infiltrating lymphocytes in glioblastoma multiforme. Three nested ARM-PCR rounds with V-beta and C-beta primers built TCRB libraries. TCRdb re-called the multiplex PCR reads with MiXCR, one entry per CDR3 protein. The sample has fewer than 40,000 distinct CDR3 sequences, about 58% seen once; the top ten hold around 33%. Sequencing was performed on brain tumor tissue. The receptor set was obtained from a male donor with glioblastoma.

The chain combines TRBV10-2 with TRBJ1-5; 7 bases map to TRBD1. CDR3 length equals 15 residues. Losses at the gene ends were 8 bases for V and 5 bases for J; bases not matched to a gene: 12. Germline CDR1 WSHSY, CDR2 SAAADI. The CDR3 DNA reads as TGCGCCAGCGGACCCTTGGAGACAGGGTATCAGCCCCAGCATTTT. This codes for CASGPLETGYQPQHF.

The CDR3: CASSWGLAVNTGELFF. In nucleotides, the CDR3 is TGTGCCAGCAGTTGGGGACTAGCGGTAAACACCGGGGAGCTGTTTTTT. The rearrangement joins TRBV6-5 to TRBJ2-2; 11 nucleotides align to TRBD2. Germline V gene sequence: CDR1 MNHEY, CDR2 SVGAGI. This CDR3 has 16 amino acids. V shed 4 bases and J 2 bases; nucleotides not matched to a gene: 3.

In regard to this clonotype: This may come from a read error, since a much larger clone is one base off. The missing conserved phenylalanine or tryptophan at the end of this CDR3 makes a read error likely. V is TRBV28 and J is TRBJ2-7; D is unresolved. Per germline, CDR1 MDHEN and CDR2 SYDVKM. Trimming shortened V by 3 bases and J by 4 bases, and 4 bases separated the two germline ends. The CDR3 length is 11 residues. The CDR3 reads CASSFMYEQYY. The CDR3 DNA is TGTGCCAGCAGTTTTATGTACGAGCAGTACTAC.

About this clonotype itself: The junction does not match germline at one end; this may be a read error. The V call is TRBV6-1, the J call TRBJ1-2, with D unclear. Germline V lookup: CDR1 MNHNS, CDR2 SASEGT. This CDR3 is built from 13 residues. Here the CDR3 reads CASSQQEIYGYIF. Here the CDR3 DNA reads TGTGCTAGCAGTCAGCAGGAGATTTATGGCTACATCTTC.

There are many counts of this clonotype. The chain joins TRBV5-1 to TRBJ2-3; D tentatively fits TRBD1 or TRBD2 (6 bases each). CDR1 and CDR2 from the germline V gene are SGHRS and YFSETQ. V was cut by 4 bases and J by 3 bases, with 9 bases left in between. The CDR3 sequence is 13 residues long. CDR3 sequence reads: CASSEGGTDTQYF. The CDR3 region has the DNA TGCGCCAGCAGCGAGGGGGGTACAGATACGCAGTATTTT.

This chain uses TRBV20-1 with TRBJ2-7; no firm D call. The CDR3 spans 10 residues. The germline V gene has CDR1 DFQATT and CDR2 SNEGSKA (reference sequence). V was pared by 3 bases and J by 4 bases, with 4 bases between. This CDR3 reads CSASEYEQYF. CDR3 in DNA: TGCAGTGCTAGTGAATACGAGCAGTACTTC.

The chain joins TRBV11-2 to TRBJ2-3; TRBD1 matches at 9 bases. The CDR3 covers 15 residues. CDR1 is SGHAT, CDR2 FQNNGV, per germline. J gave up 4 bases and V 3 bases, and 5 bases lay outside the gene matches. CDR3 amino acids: CASSFGDRDADTQYF. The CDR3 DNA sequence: TGTGCCAGCAGCTTTGGGGACAGGGACGCAGATACGCAGTATTTT.

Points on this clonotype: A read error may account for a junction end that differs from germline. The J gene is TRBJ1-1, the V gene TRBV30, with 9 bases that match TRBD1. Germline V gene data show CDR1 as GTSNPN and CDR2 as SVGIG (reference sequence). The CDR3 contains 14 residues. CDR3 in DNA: TGTGCCTGGAGGGCGTGGACAGGGGACACTGAAGTTTTATTT. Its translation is CAWRAWTGDTEVLF.

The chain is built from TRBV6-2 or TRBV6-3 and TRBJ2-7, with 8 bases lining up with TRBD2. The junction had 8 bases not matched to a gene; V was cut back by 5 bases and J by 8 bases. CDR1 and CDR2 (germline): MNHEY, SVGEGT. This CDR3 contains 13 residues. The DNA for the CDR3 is TGTGCCAGCAGTGTAGCGGGAACCTATAAGCAGTACTTC. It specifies CASSVAGTYKQYF.

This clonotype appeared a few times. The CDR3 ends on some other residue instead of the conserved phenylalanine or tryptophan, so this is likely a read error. The CDR3 DNA sequence: TGCAGCGTCTCCAGGGAAAGCTATGGCTACACCCTC. Residues: CSVSRESYGYTL. The chain combines TRBV29-1 with TRBJ1-2, with TRBD1 as a possible D gene (5 bases). CDR1 and CDR2 (germline): SQVTM, ANQGSEA. The CDR3 extends over 12 amino acids. Trimming took off 6 bases at V and 4 bases at J, with 12 bases between the two ends.

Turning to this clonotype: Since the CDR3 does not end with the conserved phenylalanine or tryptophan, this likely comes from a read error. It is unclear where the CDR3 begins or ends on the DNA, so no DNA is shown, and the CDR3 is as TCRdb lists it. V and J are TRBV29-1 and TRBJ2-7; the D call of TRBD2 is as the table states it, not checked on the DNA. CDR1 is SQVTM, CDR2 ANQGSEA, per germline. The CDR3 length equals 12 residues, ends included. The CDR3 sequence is CSVRDSNLEQHL.

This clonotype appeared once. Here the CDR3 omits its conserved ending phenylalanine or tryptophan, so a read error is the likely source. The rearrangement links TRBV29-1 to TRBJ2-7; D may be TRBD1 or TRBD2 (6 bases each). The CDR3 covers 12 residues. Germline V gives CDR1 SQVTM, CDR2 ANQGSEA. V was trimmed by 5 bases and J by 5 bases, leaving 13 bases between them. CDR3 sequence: CSVRGLHNEQYI. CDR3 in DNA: TGCAGCGTTCGGGGGCTACACAACGAGCAGTACATC.

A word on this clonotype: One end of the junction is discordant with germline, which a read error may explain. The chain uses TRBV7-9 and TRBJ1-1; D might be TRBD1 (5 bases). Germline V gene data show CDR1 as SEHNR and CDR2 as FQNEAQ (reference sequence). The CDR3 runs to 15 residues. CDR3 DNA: TGTGCCAGCAGCCCAGGACACTTACCGAACACTGTAGCTTTCTTT. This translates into CASSPGHLPNTVAFF.

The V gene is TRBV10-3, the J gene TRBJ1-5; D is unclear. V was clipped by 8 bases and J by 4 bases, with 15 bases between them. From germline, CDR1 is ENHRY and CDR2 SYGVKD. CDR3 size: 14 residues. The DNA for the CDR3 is TGTGCCATCTGGGGTGGAGGCGCTAATCAGCCCCAGCATTTT. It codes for CAIWGGGANQPQHF.

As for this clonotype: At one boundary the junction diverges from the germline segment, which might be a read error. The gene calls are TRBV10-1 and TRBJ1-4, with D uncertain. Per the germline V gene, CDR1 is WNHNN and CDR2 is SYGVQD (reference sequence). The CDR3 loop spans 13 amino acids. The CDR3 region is CTSCALPEQKLFF. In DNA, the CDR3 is TGCACCAGCTGTGCTCTCCCCGAGCAGAAACTGTTTTTT.

CDR3 region: CSVWDIGYDYTF. The DNA for the CDR3 is TGCAGCGTTTGGGACATAGGCTATGATTACACCTTC. The chain has TRBV29-1 and TRBJ1-2, with D possibly TRBD1 on 6 matching bases. The CDR3 is 12 amino acids. Germline assignment: CDR1 SQVTM and CDR2 ANQGSEA. Trimming removed 5 bases at V and 11 bases at J, with 18 bases between. Full variable domain (missing parts from reference TRBV29-1 and TRBJ1-2): SAVISQKPSRDICQRGTSLTIQCQVDSQVTMMFWYRQQPGQSLTLIATANQGSEATYESGFVIDKFPISRPNLTFSTLTVSNMSPEDSSIYLCSVWDIGYDYTFGSGTRLTVV.

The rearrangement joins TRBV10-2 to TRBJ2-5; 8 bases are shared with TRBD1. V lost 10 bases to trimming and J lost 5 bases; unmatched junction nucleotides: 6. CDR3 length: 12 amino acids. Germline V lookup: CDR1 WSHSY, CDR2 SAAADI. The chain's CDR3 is CATWTGKETQYF. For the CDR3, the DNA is TGCGCCACCTGGACAGGGAAGGAGACCCAGTACTTC.

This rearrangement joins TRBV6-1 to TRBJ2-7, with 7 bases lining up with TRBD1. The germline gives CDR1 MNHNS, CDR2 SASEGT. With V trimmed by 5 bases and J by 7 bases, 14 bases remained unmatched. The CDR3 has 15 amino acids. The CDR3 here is CASSIERQGPGEQYF. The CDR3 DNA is TGTGCCAGCAGTATAGAACGACAGGGACCGGGGGAGCAGTACTTC.

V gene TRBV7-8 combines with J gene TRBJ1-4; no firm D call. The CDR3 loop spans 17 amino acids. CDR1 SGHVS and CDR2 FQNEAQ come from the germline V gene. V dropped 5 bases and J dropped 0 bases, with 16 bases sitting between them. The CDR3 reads CASSLREQITTNEKLFF. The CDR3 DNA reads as TGTGCCAGCAGCCTCCGCGAACAGATAACAACTAATGAAAAACTGTTTTTT.

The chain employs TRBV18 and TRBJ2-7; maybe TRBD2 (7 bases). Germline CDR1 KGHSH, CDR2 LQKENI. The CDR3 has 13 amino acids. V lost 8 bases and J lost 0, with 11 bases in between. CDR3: CASRGGVSYEQYF. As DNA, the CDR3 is TGTGCCAGCCGAGGGGGGGTCTCCTACGAGCAGTACTTC.

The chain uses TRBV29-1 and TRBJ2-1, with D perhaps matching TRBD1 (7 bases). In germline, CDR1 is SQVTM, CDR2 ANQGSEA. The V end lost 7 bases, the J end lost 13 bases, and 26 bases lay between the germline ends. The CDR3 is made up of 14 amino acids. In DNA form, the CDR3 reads TGCAGCGATGGGTGGCGGCAGGGGGGCAGTGAACAGTTCTTC. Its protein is CSDGWRQGGSEQFF.

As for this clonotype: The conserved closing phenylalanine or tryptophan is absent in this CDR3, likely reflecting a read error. CDR3 region: CASSFGQGPSPLHI. As DNA, the CDR3 is TGCGCCAGCAGCTTCGGACAGGGGCCTTCACCCCTCCACATT. V and J are TRBV5-1 and TRBJ1-6, with TRBD1 matching 9 bases. V dropped 2 bases and J dropped 9; count of bases not matched to a gene: 3. The CDR3 loop spans 14 amino acids. Germline V gene sequence: CDR1 SGHRS, CDR2 YFSETQ.

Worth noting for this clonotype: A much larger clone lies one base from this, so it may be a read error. CDR3 amino acids: CASSLHENIQYF. CDR3 DNA: TGTGCCAGCAGTTTACACGAAAACATTCAGTACTTC. V gene TRBV28 combines with J gene TRBJ2-4; unclear D gene. This CDR3 comprises 12 residues. Trimming cost V 2 bases and J 5 bases, with 4 bases left between them. The V gene's germline CDR1 is MDHEN and CDR2 SYDVKM.

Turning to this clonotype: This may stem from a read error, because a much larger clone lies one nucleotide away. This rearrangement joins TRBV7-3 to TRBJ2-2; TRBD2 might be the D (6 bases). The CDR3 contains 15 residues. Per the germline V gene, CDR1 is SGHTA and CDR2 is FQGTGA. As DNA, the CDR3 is TGTGCCAGCAGCTTAACGGGACTGAACACCAGGGAGCTGTTTTTT. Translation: CASSLTGLNTRELFF.

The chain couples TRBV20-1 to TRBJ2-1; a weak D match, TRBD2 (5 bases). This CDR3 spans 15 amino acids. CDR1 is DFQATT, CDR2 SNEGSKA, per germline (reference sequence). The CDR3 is CNARDGADLYNEQFF. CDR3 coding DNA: TGCAACGCTAGAGACGGAGCGGACCTTTACAATGAGCAGTTCTTC.

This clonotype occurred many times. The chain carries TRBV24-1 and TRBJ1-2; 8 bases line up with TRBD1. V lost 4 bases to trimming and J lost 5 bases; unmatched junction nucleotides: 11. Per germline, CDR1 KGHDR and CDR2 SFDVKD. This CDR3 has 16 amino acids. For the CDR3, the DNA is TGTGCCACCAGTGACCTGGACAGGGACGGTGGATATGGCTACACCTTC. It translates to CATSDLDRDGGYGYTF.

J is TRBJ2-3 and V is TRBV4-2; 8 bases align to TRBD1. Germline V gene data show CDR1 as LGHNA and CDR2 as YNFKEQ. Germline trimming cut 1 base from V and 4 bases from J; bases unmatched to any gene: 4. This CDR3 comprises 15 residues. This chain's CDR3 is CASSQAGGLADTQYF. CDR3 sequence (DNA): TGTGCCAGCAGCCAAGCAGGGGGCCTCGCAGATACGCAGTATTTT.